The entry below describes one T cell receptor (beta chain). Seattle enrolled patients during active infection and tracked them longitudinally. The authors' processing: The authors estimated nucleated cell counts from reference gene primer amplification. Using immunoSEQ multiplex PCR, the repertoire was profiled, and TCRdb retains in-frame clones only, with some absent. D and trimming come from the DNA, and the V and J calls and clone size come from that table. The sample yields 200,000 to 250,000 clones, 80% to 85% seen once. This record belongs to a study of blood T cell repertoires in COVID-19. Study in general: The study drew acute and convalescent COVID-19 samples from the United States, Italy and Spain. PBMCs, B-cell-depleted T cells, or T cells provided the cDNA or gDNA that made up the material.

V was shortened by 4 bases and J by 9 bases, with 9 bases between the two germline ends. The length of the CDR3 is 11 residues. This sequence was found in a woman aged 70-85 years with COVID-19, enrolled during active disease. The V call is TRBV12-3 or TRBV12-4, the J call TRBJ1-1; weak D call: TRBD1 (6 bases). The specimen sequenced was peripheral blood. The CDR3 coding sequence is TGTGCCAGCAGTTCCGGGACACAAGCTTTCTTT. Translated, it gives CASSSGTQAFF.